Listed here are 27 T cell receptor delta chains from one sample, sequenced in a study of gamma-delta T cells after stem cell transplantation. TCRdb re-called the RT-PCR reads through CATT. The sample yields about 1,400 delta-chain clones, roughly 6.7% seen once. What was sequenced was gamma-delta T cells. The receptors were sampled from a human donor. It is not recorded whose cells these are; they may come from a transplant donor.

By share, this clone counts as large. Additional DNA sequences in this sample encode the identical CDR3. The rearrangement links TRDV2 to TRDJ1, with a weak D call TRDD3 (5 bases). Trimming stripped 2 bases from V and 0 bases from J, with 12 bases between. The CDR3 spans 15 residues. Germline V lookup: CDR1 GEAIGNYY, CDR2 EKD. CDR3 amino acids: CACDRVGAHTDKLIF. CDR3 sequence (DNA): TGTGCCTGTGACAGGGTTGGGGCCCACACCGATAAACTCATCTTT.

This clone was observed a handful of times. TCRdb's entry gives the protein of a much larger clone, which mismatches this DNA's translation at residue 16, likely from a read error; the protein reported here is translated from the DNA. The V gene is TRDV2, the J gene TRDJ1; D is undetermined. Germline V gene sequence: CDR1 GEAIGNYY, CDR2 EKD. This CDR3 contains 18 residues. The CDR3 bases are TGTGCCTGTGACACCGTGGCTCGTGCCTCACCCAACACCGATAAACCCATCTTT. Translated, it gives CACDTVARASPNTDKPIF.

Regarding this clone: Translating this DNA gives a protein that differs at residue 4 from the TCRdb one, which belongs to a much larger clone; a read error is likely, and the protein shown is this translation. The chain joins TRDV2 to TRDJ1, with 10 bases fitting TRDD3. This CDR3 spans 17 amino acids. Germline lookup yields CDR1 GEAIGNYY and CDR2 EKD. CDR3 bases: TGTGCCTGTGGCACCGTTCTGGGGGATATGTACACCGATAAACTCATCTTT. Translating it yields CACGTVLGDMYTDKLIF.

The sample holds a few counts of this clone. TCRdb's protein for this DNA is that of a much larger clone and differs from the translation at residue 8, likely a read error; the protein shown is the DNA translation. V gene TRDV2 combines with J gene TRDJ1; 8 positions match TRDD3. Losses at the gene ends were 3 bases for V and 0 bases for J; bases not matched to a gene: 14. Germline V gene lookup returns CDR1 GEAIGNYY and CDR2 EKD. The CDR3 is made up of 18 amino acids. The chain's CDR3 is CACDPLLRDTRDTDKLIF. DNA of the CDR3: TGTGCCTGTGACCCACTACTGAGGGATACGCGGGACACCGATAAACTCATCTTT.

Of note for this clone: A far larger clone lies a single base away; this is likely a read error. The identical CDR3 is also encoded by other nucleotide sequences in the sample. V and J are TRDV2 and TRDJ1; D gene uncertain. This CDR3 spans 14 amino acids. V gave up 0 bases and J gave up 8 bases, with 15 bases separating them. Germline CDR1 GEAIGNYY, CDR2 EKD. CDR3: CACDTMIAIDKLIF. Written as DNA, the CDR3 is TGTGCCTGTGACACCATGATCGCGATCGACAAACTCATCTTT.

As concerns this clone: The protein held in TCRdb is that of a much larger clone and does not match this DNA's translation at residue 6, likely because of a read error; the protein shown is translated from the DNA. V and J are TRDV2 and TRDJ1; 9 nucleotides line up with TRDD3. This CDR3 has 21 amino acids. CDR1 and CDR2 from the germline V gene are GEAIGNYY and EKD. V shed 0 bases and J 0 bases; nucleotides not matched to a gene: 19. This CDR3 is CACDTALFTGGPRLHTDKLIF. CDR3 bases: TGTGCCTGTGACACCGCTTTATTTACTGGGGGACCACGGCTCCACACCGATAAACTCATCTTT.

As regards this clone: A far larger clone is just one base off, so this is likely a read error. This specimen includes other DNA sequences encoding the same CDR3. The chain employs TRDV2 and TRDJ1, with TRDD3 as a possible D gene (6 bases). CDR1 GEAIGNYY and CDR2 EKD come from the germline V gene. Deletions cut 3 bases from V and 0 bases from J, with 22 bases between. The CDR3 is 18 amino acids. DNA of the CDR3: TGTGCCTGTGACCCACTACTGGGAGATACGCGGGACACCGATAAACTCATCTTT. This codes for CACDPLLGDTRDTDKLIF.

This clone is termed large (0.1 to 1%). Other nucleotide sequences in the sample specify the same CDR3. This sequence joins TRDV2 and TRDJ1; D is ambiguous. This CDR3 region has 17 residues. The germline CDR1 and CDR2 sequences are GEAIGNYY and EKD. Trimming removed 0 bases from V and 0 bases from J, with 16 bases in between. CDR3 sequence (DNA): TGTGCCTGTGACACCGTCCAACGCTTACCCTACACCGATAAACTCATCTTT. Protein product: CACDTVQRLPYTDKLIF.

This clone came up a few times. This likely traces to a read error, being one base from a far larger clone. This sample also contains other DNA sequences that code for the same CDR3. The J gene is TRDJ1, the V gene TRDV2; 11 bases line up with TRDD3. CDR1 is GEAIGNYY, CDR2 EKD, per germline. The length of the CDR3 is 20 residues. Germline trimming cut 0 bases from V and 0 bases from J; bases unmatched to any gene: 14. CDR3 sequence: CACDTALLGDTRGYTDKLIF. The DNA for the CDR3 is TGTGCCTGTGACACCGCCCTGCTGGGGGATACAAGGGGTTACACCGATAAACTCATCTTT.

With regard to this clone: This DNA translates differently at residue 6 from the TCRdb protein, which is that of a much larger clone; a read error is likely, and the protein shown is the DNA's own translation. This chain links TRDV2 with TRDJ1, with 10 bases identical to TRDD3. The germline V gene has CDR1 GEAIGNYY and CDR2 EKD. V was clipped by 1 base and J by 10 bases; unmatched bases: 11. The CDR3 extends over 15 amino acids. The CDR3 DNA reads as TGTGCCTGTGACACGATAGGACTGGGGGATGTTGGACTCATCTTT. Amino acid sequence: CACDTIGLGDVGLIF.

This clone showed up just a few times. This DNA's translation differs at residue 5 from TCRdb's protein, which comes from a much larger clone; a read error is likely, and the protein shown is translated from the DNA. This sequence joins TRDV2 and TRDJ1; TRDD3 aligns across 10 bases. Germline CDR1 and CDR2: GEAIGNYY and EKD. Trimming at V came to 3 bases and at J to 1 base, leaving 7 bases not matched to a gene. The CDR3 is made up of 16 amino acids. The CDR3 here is CACDPLLGDPTDKLIF. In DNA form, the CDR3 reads TGTGCCTGTGACCCCCTACTGGGGGATCCCACCGATAAACTCATCTTT.

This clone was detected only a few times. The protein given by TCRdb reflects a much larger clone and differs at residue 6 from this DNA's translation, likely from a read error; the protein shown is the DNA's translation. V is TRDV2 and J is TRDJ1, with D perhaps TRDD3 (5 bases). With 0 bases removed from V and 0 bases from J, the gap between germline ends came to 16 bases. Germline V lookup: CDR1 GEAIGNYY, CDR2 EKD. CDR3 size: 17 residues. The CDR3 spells CACDTAGGTGHTDKLIF. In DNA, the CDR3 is TGTGCCTGTGACACCGCGGGCGGTACTGGACACACCGATAAACTCATCTTT.

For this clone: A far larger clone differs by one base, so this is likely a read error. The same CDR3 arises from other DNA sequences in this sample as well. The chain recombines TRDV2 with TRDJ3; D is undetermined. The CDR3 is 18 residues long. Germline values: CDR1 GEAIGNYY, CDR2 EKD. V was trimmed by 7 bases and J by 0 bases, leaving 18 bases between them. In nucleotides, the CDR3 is TGTGCCTGCGACCCAACCGGGCTTCACTCCTGGGACACCCGACAGATGTTTTTC. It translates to CACDPTGLHSWDTRQMFF.

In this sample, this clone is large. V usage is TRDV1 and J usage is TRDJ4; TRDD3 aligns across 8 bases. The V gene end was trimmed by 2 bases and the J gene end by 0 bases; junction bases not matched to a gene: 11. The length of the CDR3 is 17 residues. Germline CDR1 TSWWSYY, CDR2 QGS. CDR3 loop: CALGEIEEALGARPLIF. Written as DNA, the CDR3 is TGTGCTCTTGGGGAAATAGAAGAGGCACTGGGGGCCAGACCCCTGATCTTT.

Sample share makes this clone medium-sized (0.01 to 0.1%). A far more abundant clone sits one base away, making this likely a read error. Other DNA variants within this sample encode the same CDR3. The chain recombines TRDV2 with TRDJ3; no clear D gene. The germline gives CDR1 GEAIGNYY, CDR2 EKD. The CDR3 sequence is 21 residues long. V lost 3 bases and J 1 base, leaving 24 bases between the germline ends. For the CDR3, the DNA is TGTGCCTGTGACCAGTTGGGAGATAAGGTGGAGCGGTCCTGGGACACCCGACAGATGTTTTTC. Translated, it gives CACDQLGDKVERSWDTRQMFF.

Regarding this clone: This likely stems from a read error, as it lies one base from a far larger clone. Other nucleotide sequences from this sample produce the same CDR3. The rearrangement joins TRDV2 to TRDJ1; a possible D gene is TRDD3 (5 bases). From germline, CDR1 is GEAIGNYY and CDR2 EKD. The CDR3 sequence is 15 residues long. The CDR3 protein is CACDRVGAHTDKLIF. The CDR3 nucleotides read TGTGCTTGTGACAGGGTTGGGGCCCACACCGATAAACTCATCTTT.

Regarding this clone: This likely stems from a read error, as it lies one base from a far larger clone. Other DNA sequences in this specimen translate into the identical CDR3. Here the CDR3 reads CACDAVGDTRDDKLIF. CDR3 bases: TGTGCCTGTGACGCGGTGGGGGATACCCGGGACGATAAACTCATCTTT. The V gene is TRDV2, the J gene TRDJ1; 10 bases are a match to TRDD3. CDR1 is GEAIGNYY, CDR2 EKD, per germline. CDR3 length: 16 amino acids. V lost 3 bases and J lost 4; bases outside the gene matches: 10.

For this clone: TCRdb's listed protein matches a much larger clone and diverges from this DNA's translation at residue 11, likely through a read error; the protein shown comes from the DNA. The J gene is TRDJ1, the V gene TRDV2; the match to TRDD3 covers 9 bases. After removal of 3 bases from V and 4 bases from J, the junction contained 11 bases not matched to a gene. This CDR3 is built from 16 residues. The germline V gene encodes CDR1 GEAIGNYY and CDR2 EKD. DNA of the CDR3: TGTGCCTGTGACTACACTGGGGGAACGTACATCGATAAACTCATCTTT. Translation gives CACDYTGGTYIDKLIF.

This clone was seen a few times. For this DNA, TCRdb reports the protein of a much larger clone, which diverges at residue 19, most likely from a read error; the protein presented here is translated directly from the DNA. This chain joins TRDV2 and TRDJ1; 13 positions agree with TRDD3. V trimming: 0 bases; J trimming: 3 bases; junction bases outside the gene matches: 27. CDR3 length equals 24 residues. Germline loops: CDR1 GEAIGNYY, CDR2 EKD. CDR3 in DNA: TGTGCCTGTGACACCGTGGCGCCGGGGTATAACTGGGGGATACGCAGGGGGGACGCCGATAAACTCATCTTT. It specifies CACDTVAPGYNWGIRRGDADKLIF.

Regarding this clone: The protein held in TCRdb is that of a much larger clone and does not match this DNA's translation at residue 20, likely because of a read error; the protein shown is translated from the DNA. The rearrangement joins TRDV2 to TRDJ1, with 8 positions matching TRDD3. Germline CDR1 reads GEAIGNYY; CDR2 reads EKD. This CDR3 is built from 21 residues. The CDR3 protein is CACDTLPYFSSSPTWGDKLTF. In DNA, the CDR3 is TGTGCCTGTGACACCTTACCGTACTTTTCCAGTAGTCCTACGTGGGGGGATAAACTCACCTTT.

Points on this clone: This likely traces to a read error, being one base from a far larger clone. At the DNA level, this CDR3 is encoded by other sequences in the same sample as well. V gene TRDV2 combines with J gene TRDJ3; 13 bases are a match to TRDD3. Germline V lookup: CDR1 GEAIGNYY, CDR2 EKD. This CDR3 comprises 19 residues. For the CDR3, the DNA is TGTGCCTGTGACACCGTACTGGGGGATACGTCGTGGGACACCCGGCAGATGTTTTTC. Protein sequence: CACDTVLGDTSWDTRQMFF.

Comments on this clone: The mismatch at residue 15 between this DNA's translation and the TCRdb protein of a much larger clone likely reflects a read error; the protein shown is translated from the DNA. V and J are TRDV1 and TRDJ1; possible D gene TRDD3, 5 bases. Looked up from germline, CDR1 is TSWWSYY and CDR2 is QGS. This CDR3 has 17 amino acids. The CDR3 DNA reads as TGTGCTCTTGGGGAACTAGTTCAGACGGGGGTGGCCGATAAACCCATCTTT. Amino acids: CALGELVQTGVADKPIF.

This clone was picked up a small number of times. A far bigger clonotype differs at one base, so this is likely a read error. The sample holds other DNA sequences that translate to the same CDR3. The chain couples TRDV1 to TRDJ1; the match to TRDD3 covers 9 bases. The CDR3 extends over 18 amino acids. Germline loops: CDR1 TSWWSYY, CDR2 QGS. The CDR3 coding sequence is TGTGCTCTTGGGGAACTGGAGGATCTGGGGGGATACCCCGATAAACTCATCTTC. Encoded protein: CALGELEDLGGYPDKLIF.

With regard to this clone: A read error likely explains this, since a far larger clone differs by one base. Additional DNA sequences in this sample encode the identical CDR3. CDR3 sequence: CACDYTGGTYTDKLIF. Written as DNA, the CDR3 is TGTGCCTGTGACTACACTGGGGGGACGTACACCGATAAACTCATCTTT. The chain joins TRDV2 to TRDJ1, with 8 bases fitting TRDD3. The CDR3 totals 16 residues. Germline lookup yields CDR1 GEAIGNYY and CDR2 EKD. The J segment lost 0 bases and the V segment lost 3 bases, leaving 8 bases of the junction unmatched.

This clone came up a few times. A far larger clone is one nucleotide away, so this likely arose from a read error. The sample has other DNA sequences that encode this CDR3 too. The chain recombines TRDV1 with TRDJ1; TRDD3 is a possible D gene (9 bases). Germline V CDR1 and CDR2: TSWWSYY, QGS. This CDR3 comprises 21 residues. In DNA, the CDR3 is TGTGCCCTTGGGGACCATCACAACTTCCTACGGGGGATACACCCATTCGATAAACTCATCTTT. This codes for CALGDHHNFLRGIHPFDKLIF.

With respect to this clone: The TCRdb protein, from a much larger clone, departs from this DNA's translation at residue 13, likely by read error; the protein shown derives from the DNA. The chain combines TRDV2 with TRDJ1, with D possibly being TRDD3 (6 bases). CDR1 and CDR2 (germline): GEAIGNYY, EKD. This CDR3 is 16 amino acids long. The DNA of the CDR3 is TGTGCCTGTGACTCGATGGAGGGGGGGAACACCGATGAACTCATCTTT. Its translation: CACDSMEGGNTDELIF.

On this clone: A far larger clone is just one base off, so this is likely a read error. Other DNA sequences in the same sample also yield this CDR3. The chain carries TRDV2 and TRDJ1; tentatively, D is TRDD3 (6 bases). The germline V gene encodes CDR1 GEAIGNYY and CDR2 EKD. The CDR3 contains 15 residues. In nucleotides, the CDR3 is TGCGCCTGTGACACCGTCGGGGATGTCGGAGATAAACTCATCTTT. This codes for CACDTVGDVGDKLIF.